The entry below gives a single T cell receptor (beta chain) sequence along with its context. Its target antigen remains unknown. Base-call qualities are not available, and no considerably larger clone is one nucleotide away. The data were obtained in a study of blood T cell repertoires in COVID-19 (dated by TCRdb to about 2020). At the level of the whole study: Samples from collaborators originated in the United States, Italy and Spain and spanned both the acute and convalescent phases of COVID-19. The material from the prospective study consisted of cDNA or gDNA derived from T cells, B-cell-depleted T cells, or PBMCs. Samples were obtained from the ongoing ImmuneRACE study (first 160 participants) and from over 1,000 subjects provided by 6 global collaborators. The sample metadata nearly always contained a de-identified subject ID, COVID-19 status, age in years and sex. HLA class I and class II types, where available, came from metadata supplied by the sample provider rather than from assay-based typing. A freely available public database, intended as a resource for researchers studying the immune response to SARS-CoV-2, is where the repertoires were released. Subjects who had been exposed to COVID-19, were actively infected with it, or had recovered from it provided the deeply sampled blood TCRbeta repertoires that made up the dataset. Broad study findings and their caveats: The quantity of clinical and demographic metadata differed by source and by participant and was supplied without curation.

Its CDR3 holds 16 amino acids, cysteine through phenylalanine. Only CDR3 DNA is held: 48 bases, read in frame from base 1. CDR1 and CDR2 were assigned from the germline V gene as SGHTA and FQGNSA. Cut back by 2 bases and 4 bases, the V and J ends lie 17 bases apart. Whole blood was collected in K2EDTA tubes by collaborating institutions according to the institutions' own protocols. For TCRbeta analysis, collaborators shipped samples as frozen whole blood, isolated PBMCs, or DNA extracted from either of those sample types. TCRbeta CDR3 regions were amplified from genomic DNA using the immunoSEQ Assay, a bias-controlled multiplex PCR. The authors processed their data as follows. The number of nucleated cells in each sample was estimated by amplification of reference gene primers within the assay. To quantify the absolute abundance of each unique TCRbeta CDR3 rearrangement, sequence reads were collapsed and filtered. For each sample, productive Simpson clonality was calculated as the square root of Simpson's diversity index over productive rearrangements. TCRdb carries this immuneACCESS record with in-frame sequences only. Its versions omit some clonotypes, under half of them owing to an unresolved V gene in the studies checked, with the rest unexplained. That table is the source of V, J and clone size, and D and trimming were worked out from the DNA. Recorded for this sample are about 61,000 clones; around 92% of them occurred a single time. The leading ten clones occupy about 8.1% of the sample.

Sample: peripheral blood. The TCR comes from a human donor in a cohort sampled during active COVID-19. The chain is assembled from TRBV7-2 and TRBJ1-1, with the identity of the D gene unclear. CDR3 protein: CASSLRLYPGSTEAFF. At the DNA level, the sequence is TGTGCCAGCAGCTTACGACTGTACCCGGGGAGCACTGAAGCTTTCTTT.